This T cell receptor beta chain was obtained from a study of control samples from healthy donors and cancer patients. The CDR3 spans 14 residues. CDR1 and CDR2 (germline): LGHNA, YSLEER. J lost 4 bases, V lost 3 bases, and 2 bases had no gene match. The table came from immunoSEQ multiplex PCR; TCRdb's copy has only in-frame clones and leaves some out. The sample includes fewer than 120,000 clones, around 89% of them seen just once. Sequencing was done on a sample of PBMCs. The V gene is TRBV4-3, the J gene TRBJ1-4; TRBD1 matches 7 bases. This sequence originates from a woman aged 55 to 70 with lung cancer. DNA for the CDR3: TGCGCCAGCAGCCACGGGACAGATAATGAAAAACTGTTTTTT. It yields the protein CASSHGTDNEKLFF.